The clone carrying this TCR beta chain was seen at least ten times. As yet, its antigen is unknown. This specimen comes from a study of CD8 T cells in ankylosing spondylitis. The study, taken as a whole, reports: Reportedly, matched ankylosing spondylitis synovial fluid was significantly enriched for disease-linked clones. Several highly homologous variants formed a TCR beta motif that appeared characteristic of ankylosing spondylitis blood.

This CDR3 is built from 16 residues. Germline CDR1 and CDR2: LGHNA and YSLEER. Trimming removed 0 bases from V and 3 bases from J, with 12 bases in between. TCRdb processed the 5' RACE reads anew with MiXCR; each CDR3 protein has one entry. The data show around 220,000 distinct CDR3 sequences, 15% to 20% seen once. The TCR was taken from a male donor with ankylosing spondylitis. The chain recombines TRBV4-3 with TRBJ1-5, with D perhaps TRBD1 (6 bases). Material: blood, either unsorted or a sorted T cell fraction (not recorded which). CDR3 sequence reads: CASSQDIGQNNQPQHF. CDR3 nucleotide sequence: TGCGCCAGCAGCCAAGACATAGGACAGAACAATCAGCCCCAGCATTTT.